The present TCR beta chain was sequenced within a study of blood T cell repertoires in COVID-19. Study as a whole: From T cells, B-cell-depleted T cells, or PBMCs came the material, which was cDNA or gDNA.

CDR1 is PRHDT and CDR2 is FYEKMQ in the germline V gene (reference sequence). CDR3 length: 15 residues. Losses at the gene ends were 3 bases for V and 3 bases for J; bases not matched to a gene: 3. Sequenced by immunoSEQ multiplex PCR; TCRdb stores in-frame clones only, minus some. The table records 50,000 or so clones, 84% of them present only once. This chain joins TRBV13 and TRBJ2-1, with TRBD1 matching over 9 bases. The origin of this receptor is a man aged 45-65 years with acute or convalescent COVID-19. Sequencing was done on a sample of peripheral blood. CDR3 bases: TGTGCCAGCAGCTTGACAGGGGGGGGCTACAATGAGCAGTTCTTC. Protein sequence: CASSLTGGGYNEQFF.